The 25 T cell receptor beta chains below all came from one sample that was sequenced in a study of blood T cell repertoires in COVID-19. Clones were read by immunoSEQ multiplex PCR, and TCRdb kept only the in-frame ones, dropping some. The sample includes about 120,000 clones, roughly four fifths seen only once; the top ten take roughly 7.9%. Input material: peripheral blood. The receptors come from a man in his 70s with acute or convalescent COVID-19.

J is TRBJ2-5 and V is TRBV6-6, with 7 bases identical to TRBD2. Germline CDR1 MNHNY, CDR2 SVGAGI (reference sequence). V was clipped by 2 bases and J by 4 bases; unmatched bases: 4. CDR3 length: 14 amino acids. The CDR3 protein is CASSYMSGGETQYF. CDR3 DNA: TGTGCCAGCAGTTACATGTCGGGAGGAGAGACCCAGTACTTC.

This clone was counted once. CDR3 loop: CASSLNGAGVQFF. The CDR3 DNA follows: TGTGCCAGCAGCTTAAACGGGGCGGGAGTTCAGTTCTTC. The chain employs TRBV11-3 and TRBJ2-1, with 7 bases that match TRBD2. V gave up 2 bases and J gave up 13 bases; unmatched junction bases: 8. The CDR3 sequence is 13 residues long. CDR1 is SGHNT, CDR2 YENEEA, per germline.

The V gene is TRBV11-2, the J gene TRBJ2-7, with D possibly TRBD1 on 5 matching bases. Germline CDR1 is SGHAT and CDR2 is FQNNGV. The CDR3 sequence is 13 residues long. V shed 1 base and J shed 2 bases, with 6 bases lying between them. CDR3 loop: CASSLARAYEQYF. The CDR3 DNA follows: TGTGCCAGCAGCTTAGCCAGGGCCTACGAGCAGTACTTC.

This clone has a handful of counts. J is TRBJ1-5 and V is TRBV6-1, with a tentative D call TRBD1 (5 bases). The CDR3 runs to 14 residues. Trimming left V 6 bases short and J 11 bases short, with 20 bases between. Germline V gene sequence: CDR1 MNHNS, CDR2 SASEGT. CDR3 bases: TGTGCCAGCAGACAAGAGTCAGGGTTTGGGGCCCAGCATTTT. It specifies CASRQESGFGAQHF.

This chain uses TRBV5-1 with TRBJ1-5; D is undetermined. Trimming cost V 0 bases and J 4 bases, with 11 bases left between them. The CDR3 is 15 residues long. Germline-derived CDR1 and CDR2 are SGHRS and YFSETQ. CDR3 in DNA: TGCGCCAGCAGCTTGGATGGGCAGCCTAATCAGCCCCAGCATTTT. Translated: CASSLDGQPNQPQHF.

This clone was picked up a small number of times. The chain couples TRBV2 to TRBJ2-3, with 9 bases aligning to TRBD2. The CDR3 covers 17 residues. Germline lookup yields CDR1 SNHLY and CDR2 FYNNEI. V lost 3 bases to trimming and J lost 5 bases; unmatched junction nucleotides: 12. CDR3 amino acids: CASSDFGGAGGLDTQYF. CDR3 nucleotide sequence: TGTGCCAGCAGTGATTTTGGTGGAGCGGGAGGACTAGATACGCAGTATTTT.

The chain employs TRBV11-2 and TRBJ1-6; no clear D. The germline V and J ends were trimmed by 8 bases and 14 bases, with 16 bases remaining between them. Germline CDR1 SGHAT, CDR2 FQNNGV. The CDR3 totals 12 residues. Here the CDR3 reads CASSAARVTLHF. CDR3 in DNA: TGTGCCAGCTCCGCCGCCCGCGTTACCCTCCACTTT.

CDR3 loop: CATSIDRGLSGNTIYF. Written as DNA, the CDR3 is TGTGCCACCAGCATCGACAGGGGGCTCTCTGGAAACACCATATATTTT. The genes are TRBV15 and TRBJ1-3; 10 bases map to TRBD1. This CDR3 has 16 amino acids. Trimming took 4 bases from V and 0 from J; bases not matched to a gene: 3. The V gene's germline CDR1 is LNHNV and CDR2 YYDKDF (reference sequence).

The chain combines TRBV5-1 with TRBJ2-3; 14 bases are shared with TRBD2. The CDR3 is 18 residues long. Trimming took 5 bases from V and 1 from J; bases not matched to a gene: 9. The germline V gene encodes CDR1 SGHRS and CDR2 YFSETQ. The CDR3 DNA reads TGCGCCAGCAGTTCCGGGACTAGCGGGAGATATGGCACAGATACGCAGTATTTT. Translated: CASSSGTSGRYGTDTQYF.

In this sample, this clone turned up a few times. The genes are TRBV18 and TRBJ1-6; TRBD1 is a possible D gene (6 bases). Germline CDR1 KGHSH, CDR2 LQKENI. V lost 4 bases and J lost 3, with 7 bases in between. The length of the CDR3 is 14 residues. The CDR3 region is CASSLDSYNSPLHF. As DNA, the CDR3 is TGTGCCAGCTCACTGGACAGCTATAATTCACCCCTCCACTTT.

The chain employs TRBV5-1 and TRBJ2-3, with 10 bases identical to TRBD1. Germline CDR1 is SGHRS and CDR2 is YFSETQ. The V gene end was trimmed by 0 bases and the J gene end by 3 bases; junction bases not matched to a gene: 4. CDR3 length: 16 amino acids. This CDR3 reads CASSLGGTGATDTQYF. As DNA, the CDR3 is TGCGCCAGCAGCTTGGGAGGGACAGGGGCGACAGATACGCAGTATTTT.

The CDR3 DNA reads TGCGCCAGCAGCTTGGAGTACAGGGGAAACACTGAAGCTTTCTTT. Residues: CASSLEYRGNTEAFF. This rearrangement joins TRBV5-1 to TRBJ1-1; 7 bases match TRBD1. The CDR3 covers 15 residues. Unmatched junction bases numbered 4, after V lost 0 bases and J lost 2 bases. Germline values: CDR1 SGHRS, CDR2 YFSETQ.

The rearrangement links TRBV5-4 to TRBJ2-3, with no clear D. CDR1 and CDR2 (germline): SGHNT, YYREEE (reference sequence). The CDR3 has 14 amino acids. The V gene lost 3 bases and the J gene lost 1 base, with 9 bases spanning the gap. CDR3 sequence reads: CASSSKEGTDTQYF. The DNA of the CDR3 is TGTGCCAGCAGCTCTAAAGAGGGCACAGATACGCAGTATTTT.

CDR3 nucleotides: TGTGCCAGCAGCTCCGGTACCGGGGAGCTGTTTTTT. This translates into CASSSGTGELFF. The V call is TRBV6-5, the J call TRBJ2-2; D gene uncertain. Trimming left V 6 bases short and J 5 bases short, with 7 bases between. The CDR3 is 12 residues long. Germline V gene lookup returns CDR1 MNHEY and CDR2 SVGAGI.

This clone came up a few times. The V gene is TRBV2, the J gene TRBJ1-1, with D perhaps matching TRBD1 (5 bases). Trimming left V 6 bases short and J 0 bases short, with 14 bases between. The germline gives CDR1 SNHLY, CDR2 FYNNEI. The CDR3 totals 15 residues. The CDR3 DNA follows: TGTGCCAGCAGCCCTAAGAGGACATTGAACACTGAAGCTTTCTTT. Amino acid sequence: CASSPKRTLNTEAFF.

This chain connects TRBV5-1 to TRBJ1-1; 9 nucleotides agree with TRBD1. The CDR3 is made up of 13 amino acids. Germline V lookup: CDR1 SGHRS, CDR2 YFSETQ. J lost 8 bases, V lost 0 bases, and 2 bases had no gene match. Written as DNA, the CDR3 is TGCGCCAGCAGCTTGGGGGACAGGGCCGAAGCTTTCTTT. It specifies CASSLGDRAEAFF. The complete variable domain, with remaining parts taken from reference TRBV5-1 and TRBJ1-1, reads KAGVTQTPRYLIKTRGQQVTLSCSPISGHRSVSWYQQTPGQGLQFLFEYFSETQRNKGNFPGRFSGRQFSNSRSEMNVSTLELGDSALYLCASSLGDRAEAFFGQGTRLTVV.

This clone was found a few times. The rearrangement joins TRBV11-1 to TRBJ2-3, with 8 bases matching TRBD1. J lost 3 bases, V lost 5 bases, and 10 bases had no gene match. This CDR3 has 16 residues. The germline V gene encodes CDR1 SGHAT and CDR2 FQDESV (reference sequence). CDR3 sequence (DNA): TGTGCCAGCAGCCCCGGACAGGGAAGGGGGACAGATACGCAGTATTTT. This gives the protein CASSPGQGRGTDTQYF.

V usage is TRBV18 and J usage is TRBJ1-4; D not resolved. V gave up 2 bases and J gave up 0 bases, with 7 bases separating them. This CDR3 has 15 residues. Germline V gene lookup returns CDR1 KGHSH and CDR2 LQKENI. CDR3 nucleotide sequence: TGTGCCAGCTCACCATCTCCCTCAACTAATGAAAAACTGTTTTTT. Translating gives CASSPSPSTNEKLFF.

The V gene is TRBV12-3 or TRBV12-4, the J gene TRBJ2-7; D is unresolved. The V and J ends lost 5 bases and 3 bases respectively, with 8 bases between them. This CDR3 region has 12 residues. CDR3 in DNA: TGTGCCAGCAGTGTCTACAGCTACGAGCAGTACTTC. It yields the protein CASSVYSYEQYF.

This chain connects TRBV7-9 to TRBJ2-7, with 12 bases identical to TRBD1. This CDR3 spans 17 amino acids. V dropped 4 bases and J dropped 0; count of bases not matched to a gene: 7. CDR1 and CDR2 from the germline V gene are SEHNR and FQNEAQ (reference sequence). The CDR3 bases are TGTGCCAGCAGCTCGGGACAGGGGGCGATGGGCTCCTACGAGCAGTACTTC. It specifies CASSSGQGAMGSYEQYF. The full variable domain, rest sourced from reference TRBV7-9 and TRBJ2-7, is DTGVSQNPRHKITKRGQNVTFRCDPISEHNRLYWYRQTLGQGPEFLTYFQNEAQLEKSRLLSDRFSAERPKGSFSTLEIQRTEQGDSAMYLCASSSGQGAMGSYEQYFGPGTRLTVT.

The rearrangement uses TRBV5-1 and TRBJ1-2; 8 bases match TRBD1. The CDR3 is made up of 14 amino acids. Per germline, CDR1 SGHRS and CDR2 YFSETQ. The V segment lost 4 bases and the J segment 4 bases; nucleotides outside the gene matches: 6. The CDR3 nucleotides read TGCGCCAGCAGCCTGGGGACAGGTCTCTATGGCTACACCTTC. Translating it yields CASSLGTGLYGYTF.

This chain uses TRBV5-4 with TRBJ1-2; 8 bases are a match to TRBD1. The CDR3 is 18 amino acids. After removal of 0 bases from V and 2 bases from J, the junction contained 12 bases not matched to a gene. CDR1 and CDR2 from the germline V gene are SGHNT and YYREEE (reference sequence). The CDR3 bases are TGTGCCAGCAGCTTGGCTAGGGGACAGGCAGGGGAAAACTATGGCTACACCTTC. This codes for CASSLARGQAGENYGYTF. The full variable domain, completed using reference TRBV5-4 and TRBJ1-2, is ETGVTQSPTHLIKTRGQQVTLRCSSQSGHNTVSWYQQALGQGPQFIFQYYREEENGRGNFPPRFSGLQFPNYSSELNVNALELDDSALYLCASSLARGQAGENYGYTFGSGTRLTVV.

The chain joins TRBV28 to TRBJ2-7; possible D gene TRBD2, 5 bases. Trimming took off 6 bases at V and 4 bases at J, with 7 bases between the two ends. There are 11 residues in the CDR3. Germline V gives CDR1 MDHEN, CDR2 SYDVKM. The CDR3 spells CASSREYEQYF. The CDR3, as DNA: TGTGCCAGCAGCCGGGAATACGAGCAGTACTTC.

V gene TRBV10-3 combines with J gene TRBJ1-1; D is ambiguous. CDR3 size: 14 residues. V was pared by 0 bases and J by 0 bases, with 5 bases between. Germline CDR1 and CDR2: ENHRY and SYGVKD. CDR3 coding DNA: TGTGCCATCAGTGAGTCTGGGCTGAACACTGAAGCTTTCTTT. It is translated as CAISESGLNTEAFF.

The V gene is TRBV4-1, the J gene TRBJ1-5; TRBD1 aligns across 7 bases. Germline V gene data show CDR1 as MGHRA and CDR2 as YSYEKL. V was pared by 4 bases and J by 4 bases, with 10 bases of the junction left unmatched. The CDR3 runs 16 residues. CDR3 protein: CASSRSLTGSNQPQHF. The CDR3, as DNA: TGCGCCAGCAGCCGCTCCCTGACAGGGTCGAATCAGCCCCAGCATTTT.